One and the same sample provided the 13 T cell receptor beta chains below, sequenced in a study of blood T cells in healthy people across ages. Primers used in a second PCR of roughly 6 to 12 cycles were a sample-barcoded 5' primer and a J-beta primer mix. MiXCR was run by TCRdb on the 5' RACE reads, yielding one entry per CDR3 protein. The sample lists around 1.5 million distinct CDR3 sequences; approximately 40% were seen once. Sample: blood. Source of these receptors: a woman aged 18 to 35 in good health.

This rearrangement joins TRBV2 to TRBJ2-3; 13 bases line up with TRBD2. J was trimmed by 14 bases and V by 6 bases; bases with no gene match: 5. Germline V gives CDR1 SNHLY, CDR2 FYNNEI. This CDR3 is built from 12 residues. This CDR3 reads CASRTSGGRAYF. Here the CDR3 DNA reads TGTGCCAGCAGGACTAGCGGGGGGCGAGCGTATTTT.

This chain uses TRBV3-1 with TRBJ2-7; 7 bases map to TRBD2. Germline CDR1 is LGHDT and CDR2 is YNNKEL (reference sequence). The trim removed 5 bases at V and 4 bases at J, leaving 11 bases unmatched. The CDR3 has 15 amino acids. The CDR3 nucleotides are TGTGCCAGCAGCGCCGGGGCGGGGGTTCAGTACGAGCAGTACTTC. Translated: CASSAGAGVQYEQYF.

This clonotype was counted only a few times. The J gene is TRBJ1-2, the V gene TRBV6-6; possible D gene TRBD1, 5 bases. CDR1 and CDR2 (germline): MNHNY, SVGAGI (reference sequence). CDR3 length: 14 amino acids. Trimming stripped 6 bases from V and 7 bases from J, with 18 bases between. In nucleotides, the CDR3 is TGTGCCAGCAGCCCCCCTCAGGGAGACGTTGGCTACACCTTC. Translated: CASSPPQGDVGYTF.

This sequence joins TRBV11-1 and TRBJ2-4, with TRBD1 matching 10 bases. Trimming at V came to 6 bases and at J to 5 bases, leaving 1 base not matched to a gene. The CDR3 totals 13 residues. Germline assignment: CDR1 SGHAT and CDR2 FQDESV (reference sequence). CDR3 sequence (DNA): TGTGCCAGCAGGGGGACAGGGGAAAACATTCAGTACTTC. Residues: CASRGTGENIQYF.

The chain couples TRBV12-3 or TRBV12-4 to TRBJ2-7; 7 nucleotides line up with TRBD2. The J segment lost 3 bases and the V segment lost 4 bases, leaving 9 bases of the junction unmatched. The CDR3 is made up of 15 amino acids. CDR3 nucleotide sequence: TGTGCCAGCAGTTCGCCGGGACTATTAGGCTACGAGCAGTACTTC. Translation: CASSSPGLLGYEQYF.

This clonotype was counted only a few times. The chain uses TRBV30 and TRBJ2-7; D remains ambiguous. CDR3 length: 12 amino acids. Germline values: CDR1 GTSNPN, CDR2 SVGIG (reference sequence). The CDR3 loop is CGAVNSNYEQYF. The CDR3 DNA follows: TGTGGCGCGGTCAATTCAAACTACGAGCAGTACTTC. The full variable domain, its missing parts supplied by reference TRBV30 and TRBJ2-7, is SQTIHQWPATLVQPVGSPLSLECTVEGTSNPNLYWYRQAAGRGLQLLFYSVGIGQISSEVPQNLSASRPQDRQFILSSKKLLLSDSGFYLCGAVNSNYEQYFGPGTRLTVT.

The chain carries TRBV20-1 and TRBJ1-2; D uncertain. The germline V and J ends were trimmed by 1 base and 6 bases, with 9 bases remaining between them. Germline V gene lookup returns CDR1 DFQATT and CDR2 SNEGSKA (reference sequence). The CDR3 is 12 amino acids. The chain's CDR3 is CSARGAADGYTF. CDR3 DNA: TGCAGTGCTAGAGGGGCGGCGGATGGCTACACCTTC.

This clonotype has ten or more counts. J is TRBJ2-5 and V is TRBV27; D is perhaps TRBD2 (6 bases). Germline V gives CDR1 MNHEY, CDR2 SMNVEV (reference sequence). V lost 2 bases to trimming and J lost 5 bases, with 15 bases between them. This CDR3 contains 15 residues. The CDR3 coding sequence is TGTGCCAGCAGTTTAGGCCTGGGGAGGTTGGAGACCCAGTACTTC. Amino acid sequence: CASSLGLGRLETQYF.

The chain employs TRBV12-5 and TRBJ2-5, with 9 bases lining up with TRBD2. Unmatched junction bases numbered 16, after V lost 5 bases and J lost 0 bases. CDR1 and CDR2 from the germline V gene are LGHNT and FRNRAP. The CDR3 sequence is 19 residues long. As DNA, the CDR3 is TGTGCTAGTGGTCCCTCTAGCGGGACGGGGCGAGGAGACCAAGAGACCCAGTACTTC. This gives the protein CASGPSSGTGRGDQETQYF.

This CDR3 reads CASSRPTGDEQFF. The DNA for the CDR3 is TGTGCCAGCAGCCGACCCACAGGGGATGAGCAGTTCTTC. The chain uses TRBV3-1 and TRBJ2-1; 7 bases are shared with TRBD1. The germline V gene encodes CDR1 LGHDT and CDR2 YNNKEL (reference sequence). The V and J ends lost 4 bases and 8 bases, in that order; junction bases with no gene match: 5. This CDR3 is 13 amino acids long.

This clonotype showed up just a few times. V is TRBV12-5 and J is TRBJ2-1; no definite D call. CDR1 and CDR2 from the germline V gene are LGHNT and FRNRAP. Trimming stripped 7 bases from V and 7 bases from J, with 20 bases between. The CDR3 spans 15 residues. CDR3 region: CASVFSTGQANEQFF. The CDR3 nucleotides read TGTGCTAGTGTCTTCTCAACCGGGCAGGCAAATGAGCAGTTCTTC.

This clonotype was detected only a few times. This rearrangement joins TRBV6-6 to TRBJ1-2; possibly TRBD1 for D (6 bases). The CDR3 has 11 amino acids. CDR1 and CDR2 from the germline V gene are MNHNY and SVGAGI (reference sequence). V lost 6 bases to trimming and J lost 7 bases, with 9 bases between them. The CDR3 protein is CASSRDIGYTF. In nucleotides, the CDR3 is TGTGCCAGCAGCCGGGACATTGGCTACACCTTC.

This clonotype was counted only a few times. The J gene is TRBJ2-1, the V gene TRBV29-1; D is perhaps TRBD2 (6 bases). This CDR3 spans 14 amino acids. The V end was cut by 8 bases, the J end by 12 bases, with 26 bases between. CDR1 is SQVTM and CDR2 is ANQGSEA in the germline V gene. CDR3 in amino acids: CSSGNRDLSLGQFF. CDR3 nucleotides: TGCAGCTCCGGAAACCGGGACTTATCTTTAGGGCAGTTCTTC.